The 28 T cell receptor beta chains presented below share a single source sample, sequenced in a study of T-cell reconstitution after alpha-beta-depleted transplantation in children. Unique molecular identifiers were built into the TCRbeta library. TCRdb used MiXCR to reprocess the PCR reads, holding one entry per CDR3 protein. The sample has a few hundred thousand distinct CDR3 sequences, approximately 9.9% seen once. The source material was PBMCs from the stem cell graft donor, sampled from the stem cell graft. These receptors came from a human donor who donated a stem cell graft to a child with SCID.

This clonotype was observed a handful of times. CDR3 residues: CSAREDRGAFF. The DNA of the CDR3 is TGCAGTGCTAGAGAGGACAGGGGAGCTTTCTTT. This chain uses TRBV20-1 with TRBJ1-1; 9 bases are a match to TRBD1. Germline trimming cut 0 bases from V and 10 bases from J; bases unmatched to any gene: 0. In germline, CDR1 is DFQATT, CDR2 SNEGSKA (reference sequence). The CDR3 loop spans 11 amino acids.

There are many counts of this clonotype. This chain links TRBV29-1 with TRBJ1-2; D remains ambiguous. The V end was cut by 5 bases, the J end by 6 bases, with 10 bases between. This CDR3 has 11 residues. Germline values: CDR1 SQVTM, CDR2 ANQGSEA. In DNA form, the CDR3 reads TGCAGCGTTTCCGTCCACAATGGCTACACCTTC. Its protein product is CSVSVHNGYTF.

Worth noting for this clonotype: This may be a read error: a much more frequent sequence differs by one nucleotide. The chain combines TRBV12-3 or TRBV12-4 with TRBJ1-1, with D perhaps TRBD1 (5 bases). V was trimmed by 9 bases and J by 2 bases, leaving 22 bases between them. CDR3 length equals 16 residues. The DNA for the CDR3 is TGTGCCAGAAGTGATCGGGGCTTTAGGGGCAACACTGAAGCTTTCTTT. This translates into CARSDRGFRGNTEAFF.

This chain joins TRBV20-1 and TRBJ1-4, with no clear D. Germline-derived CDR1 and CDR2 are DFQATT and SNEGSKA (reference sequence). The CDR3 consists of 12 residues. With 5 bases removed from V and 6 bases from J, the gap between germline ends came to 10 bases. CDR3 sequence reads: CSAPRSDEKLFF. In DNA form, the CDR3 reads TGCAGTGCTCCGAGATCGGATGAAAAACTGTTTTTT.

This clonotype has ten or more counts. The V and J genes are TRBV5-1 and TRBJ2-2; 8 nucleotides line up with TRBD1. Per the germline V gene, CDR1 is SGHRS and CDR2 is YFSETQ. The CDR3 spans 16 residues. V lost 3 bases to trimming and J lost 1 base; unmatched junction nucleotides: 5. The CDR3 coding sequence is TGCGCCAGCAGCTGGCGGACAGGGAGGAACACCGGGGAGCTGTTTTTT. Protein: CASSWRTGRNTGELFF.

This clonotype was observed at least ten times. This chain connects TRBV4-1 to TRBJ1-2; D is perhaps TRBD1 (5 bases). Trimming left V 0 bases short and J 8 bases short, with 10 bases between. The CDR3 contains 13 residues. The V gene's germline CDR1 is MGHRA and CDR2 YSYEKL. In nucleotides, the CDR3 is TGCGCCAGCAGCCAAGAGGGGGTCGGGGGCTACACCTTC. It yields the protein CASSQEGVGGYTF.

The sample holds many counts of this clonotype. CDR3 in DNA: TGTGCCAGCAGCTTGGGCCCGCACGGCAATCAGCCCCAGCATTTT. It yields the protein CASSLGPHGNQPQHF. The chain is built from TRBV5-6 and TRBJ1-5; no reliable D call. The V end lost 0 bases, the J end lost 2 bases, and 9 bases lay between the germline ends. Germline CDR1 SGHDT, CDR2 YYEEEE. The CDR3 contains 15 residues.

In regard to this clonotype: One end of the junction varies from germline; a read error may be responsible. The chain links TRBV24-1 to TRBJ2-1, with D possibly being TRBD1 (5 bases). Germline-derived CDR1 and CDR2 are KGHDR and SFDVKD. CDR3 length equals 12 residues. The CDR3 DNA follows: TGTGCCACCAGTGATTTAAGGGGCAGGTTTCTCTTC. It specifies CATSDLRGRFLF.

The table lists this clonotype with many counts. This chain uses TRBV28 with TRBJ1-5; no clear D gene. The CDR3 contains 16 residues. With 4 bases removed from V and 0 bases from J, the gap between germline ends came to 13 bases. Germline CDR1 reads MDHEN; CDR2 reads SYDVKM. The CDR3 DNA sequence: TGTGCCAGCAGTTCTAAAAGGACTGGTAGCAATCAGCCCCAGCATTTT. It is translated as CASSSKRTGSNQPQHF. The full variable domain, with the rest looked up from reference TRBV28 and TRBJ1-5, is DVKVTQSSRYLVKRTGEKVFLECVQDMDHENMFWYRQDPGLGLRLIYFSYDVKMKEKGDIPEGYSVSREKKERFSLILESASTNQTSMYLCASSSKRTGSNQPQHFGDGTRLSIL.

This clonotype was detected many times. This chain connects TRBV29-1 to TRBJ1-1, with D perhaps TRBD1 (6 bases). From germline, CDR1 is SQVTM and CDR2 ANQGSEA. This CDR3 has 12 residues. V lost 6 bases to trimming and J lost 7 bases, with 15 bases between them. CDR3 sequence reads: CSVGFQGFEAFF. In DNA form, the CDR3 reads TGCAGCGTGGGATTTCAGGGGTTTGAAGCTTTCTTT.

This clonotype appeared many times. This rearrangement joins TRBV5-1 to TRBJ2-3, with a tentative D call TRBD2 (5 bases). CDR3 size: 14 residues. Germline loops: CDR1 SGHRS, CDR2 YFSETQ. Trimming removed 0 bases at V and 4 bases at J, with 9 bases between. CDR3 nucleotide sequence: TGCGCCAGCAGCTTGGATGACTATTCAGATACGCAGTATTTT. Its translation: CASSLDDYSDTQYF. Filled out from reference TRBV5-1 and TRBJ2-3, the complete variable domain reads KAGVTQTPRYLIKTRGQQVTLSCSPISGHRSVSWYQQTPGQGLQFLFEYFSETQRNKGNFPGRFSGRQFSNSRSEMNVSTLELGDSALYLCASSLDDYSDTQYFGPGTRLTVL.

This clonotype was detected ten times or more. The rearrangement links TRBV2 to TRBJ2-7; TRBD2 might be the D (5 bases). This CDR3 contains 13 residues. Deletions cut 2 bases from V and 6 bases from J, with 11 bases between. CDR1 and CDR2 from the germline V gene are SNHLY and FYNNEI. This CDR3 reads CASSEQQRTEQYF. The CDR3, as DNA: TGTGCCAGCAGTGAACAGCAGCGGACCGAGCAGTACTTC. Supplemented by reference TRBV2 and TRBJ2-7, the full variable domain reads EPEVTQTPSHQVTQMGQEVILRCVPISNHLYFYWYRQILGQKVEFLVSFYNNEISEKSEIFDDQFSVERPDGSNFTLKIRSTKLEDSAMYFCASSEQQRTEQYFGPGTRLTVT.

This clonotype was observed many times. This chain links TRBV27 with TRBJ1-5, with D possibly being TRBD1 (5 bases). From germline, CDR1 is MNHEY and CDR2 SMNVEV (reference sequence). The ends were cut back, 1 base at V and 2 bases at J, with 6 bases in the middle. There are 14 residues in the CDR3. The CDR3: CASSLLGGNQPQHF. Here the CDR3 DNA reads TGTGCCAGCAGTTTATTGGGGGGCAATCAGCCCCAGCATTTT.

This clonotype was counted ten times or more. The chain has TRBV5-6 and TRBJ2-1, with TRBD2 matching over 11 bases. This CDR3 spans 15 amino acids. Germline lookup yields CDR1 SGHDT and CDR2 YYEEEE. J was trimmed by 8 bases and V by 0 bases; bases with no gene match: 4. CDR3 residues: CASSLGLAGIDEQFF. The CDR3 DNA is TGTGCCAGCAGCTTGGGACTAGCGGGGATCGATGAGCAGTTCTTC.

The CDR3, as DNA: TGTGCCAGCAGCTACTTGGGTAACCAAGAGACCCAGTACTTC. As protein: CASSYLGNQETQYF. The chain couples TRBV12-3 or TRBV12-4 to TRBJ2-5; D is unresolved. V lost 6 bases and J lost 0, with 11 bases in between. The CDR3 is made up of 14 amino acids.

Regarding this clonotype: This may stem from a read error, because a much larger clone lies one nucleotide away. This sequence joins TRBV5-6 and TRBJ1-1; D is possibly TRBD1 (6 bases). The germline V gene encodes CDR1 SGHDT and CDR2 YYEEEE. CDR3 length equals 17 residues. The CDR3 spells CVSSLAGARQWGTEAFF. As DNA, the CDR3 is TGTGTCAGCAGCTTGGCGGGGGCCCGACAATGGGGCACTGAAGCTTTCTTT.

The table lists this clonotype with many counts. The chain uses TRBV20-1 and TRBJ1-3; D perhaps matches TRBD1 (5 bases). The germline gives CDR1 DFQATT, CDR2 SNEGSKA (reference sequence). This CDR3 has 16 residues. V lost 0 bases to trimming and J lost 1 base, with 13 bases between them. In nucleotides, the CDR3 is TGCAGTGCTAGAGATCCGTCGCGGGGGTCTGGAAACACCATATATTTT. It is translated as CSARDPSRGSGNTIYF.

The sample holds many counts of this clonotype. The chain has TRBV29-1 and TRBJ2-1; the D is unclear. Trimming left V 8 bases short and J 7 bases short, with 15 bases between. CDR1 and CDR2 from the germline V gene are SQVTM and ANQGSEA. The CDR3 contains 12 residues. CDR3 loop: CSSHTPPNEQFF. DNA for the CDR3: TGCAGCTCCCACACCCCCCCGAATGAGCAGTTCTTC.

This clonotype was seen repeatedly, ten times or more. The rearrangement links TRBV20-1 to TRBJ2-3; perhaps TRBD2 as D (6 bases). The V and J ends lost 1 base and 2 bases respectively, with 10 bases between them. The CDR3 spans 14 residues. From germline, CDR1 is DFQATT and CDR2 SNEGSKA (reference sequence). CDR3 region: CSARAGTATDTQYF. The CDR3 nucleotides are TGCAGTGCTAGAGCCGGGACTGCCACAGATACGCAGTATTTT.

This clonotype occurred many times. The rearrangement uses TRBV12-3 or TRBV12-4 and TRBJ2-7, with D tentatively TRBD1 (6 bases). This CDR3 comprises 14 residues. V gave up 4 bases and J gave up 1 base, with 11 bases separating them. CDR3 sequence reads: CASSSTGASYEQYF. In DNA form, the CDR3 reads TGTGCCAGCAGTTCGACAGGAGCATCCTACGAGCAGTACTTC.

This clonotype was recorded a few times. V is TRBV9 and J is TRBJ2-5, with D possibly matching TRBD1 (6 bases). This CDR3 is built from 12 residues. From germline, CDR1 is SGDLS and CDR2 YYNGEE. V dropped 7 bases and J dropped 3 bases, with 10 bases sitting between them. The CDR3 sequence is CASGGREETQYF. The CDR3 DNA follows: TGTGCCAGCGGGGGCCGGGAAGAGACCCAGTACTTC. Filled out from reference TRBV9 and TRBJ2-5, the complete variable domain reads DSGVTQTPKHLITATGQRVTLRCSPRSGDLSVYWYQQSLDQGLQFLIQYYNGEERAKGNILERFSAQQFPDLHSELNLSSLELGDSALYFCASGGREETQYFGPGTRLLVL.

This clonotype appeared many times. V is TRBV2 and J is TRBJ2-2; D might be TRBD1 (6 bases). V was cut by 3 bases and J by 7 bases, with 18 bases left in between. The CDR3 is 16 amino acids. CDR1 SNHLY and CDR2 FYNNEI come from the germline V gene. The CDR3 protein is CASSESGVVGDGELFF. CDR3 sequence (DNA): TGTGCCAGCAGTGAGTCAGGGGTTGTCGGTGACGGGGAGCTGTTTTTT.

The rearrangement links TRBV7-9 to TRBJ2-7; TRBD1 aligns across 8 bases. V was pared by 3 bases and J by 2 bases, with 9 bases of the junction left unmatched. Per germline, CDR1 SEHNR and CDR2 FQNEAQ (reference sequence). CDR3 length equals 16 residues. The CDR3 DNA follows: TGTGCCAGCAGCTTCGTCCGCGACAGGGGCACCTACGAGCAGTACTTC. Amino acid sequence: CASSFVRDRGTYEQYF.

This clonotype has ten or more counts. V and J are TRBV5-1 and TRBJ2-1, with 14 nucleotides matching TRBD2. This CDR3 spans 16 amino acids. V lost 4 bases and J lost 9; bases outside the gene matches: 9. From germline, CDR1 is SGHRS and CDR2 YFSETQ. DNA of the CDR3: TGCGCCAGCAGCCCACAGGGACTAGCGGGGGCCGGTGAGCAGTTCTTC. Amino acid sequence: CASSPQGLAGAGEQFF.

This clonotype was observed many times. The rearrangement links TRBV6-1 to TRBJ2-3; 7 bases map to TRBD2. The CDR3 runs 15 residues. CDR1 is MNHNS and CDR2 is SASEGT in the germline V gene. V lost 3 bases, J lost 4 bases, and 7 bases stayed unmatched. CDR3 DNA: TGTGCCAGCAGTGATTATGGGCTAGCGGCAGATACGCAGTATTTT. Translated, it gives CASSDYGLAADTQYF.

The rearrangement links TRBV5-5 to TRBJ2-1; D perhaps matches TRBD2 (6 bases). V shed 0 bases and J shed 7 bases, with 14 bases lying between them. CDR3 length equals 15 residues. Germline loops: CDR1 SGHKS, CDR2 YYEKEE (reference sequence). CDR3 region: CASSLVGGAGNEQFF. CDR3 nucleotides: TGTGCCAGCAGCTTGGTGGGCGGGGCGGGGAATGAGCAGTTCTTC.

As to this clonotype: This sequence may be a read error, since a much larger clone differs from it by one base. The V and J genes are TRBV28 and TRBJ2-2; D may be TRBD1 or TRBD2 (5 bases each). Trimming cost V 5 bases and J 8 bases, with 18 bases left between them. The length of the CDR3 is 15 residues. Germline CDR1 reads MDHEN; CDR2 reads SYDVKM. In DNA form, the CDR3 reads TGTGCCAGCAGTATATCTAACGGGGCGCAGGGGGAGCTGTTTTTT. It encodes CASSISNGAQGELFF. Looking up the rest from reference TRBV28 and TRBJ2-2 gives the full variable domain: DVKVTQSSRYLVKRTGEKVFLECVQDMDHENMFWYRQDPGLGLRLIYFSYDVKMKEKGDIPEGYSVSREKKERFSLILESASTNQTSMYLCASSISNGAQGELFFGEGSRLTVL.

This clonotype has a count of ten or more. The CDR3 nucleotides are TGCAGTGCCCTCAGCCCAGGAATCGACGGGGGAGATACGCAGTATTTT. This encodes CSALSPGIDGGDTQYF. J is TRBJ2-3 and V is TRBV20-1; D is possibly TRBD2 (6 bases). Germline lookup yields CDR1 DFQATT and CDR2 SNEGSKA (reference sequence). This CDR3 is built from 16 residues. V was trimmed by 6 bases and J by 5 bases, leaving 24 bases between them.